This T cell receptor beta chain was sequenced in a study of blood T cell repertoires in COVID-19 (dated by TCRdb to 2019 to 2021). With regard to the full study: Samples covering the acute and convalescent phases of COVID-19 were provided by collaborators in the United States, Italy and Spain. The prospective study material was composed of cDNA or gDNA derived from T cells, B-cell-depleted T cells, or PBMCs. Subjects who had been exposed to COVID-19, were actively infected with it, or had recovered from it provided the deeply sampled blood TCRbeta repertoires that made up the dataset. The repertoires were released in a freely available public database meant as a resource for research on the immune response to SARS-CoV-2. The samples were drawn from the first 160 participants of the ongoing ImmuneRACE study and from more than 1,000 subjects provided by 6 global collaborators. Nearly every sample came with metadata listing a de-identified subject ID, COVID-19 status, age in years and sex. HLA class I and class II types, where available, came from metadata supplied by the sample provider rather than from assay-based typing.

Beyond this particular receptor, the publication reports: The quantity of clinical and demographic metadata differed by source and by participant and was supplied without curation.

The immunoSEQ Assay, a bias-controlled multiplex PCR, was used to amplify TCRbeta CDR3 regions from genomic DNA. The study's processing was this. Within the assay, amplification of reference gene primers was used to estimate how many nucleated cells each sample contained. To quantify the absolute abundance of each unique TCRbeta CDR3 rearrangement, sequence reads were collapsed and filtered. Productive Simpson clonality was computed per sample as the square root of Simpson's diversity index over productive rearrangements. TCRdb took over this immuneACCESS table, retaining in-frame rearrangements with V and J assigned. Such tables are incomplete; in checked studies, under half of the missing clones stem from an unresolved V gene, and the remainder is unexplained. The V and J calls and the clone size are those of that table, but D and trimming were determined from the DNA. The sample table shows about 150,000 clones, and 88% are seen once. The ten largest clones capture approximately 2.5% of the sample.

Reading from cysteine to phenylalanine, the CDR3 counts 16 amino acids. The CDR3 DNA has 48 bases and is translated from base 1. Via the germline V gene (reference sequence), CDR1 is LNHDA and CDR2 SQIVND. Cut back by 2 bases and 0 bases, the V and J ends lie 14 bases apart. In Seattle, one collaborating source enrolled patients while the infection was active and tracked those patients longitudinally over the course of disease. Each collaborating institution followed its own protocols to collect whole blood in K2EDTA tubes. For TCRbeta analysis, collaborator samples were shipped as frozen whole blood, as isolated PBMCs, or as DNA extracted from either sample type. This clone was counted only a few times. Its antigen has not been determined. The sample holds no much larger clone one base away, and base qualities are not on file.

The receptor was derived from a human donor with COVID-19, enrolled during active disease. The donor label of this sample is uncertain. Recombination connected TRBV19 to TRBJ2-7; a tentative D call is TRBD2 (6 bases match). Material: peripheral blood. The CDR3 protein is CASSIIGGVSSYEQYF. The bases are TGTGCCAGTAGTATAATCGGCGGGGTGAGCTCCTACGAGCAGTACTTC.